This TCR beta chain came from a study of early T cells in non-severe SARS-CoV-2 infection. Looking at the study overall: Sequencing was performed on bulk RNA from unsorted whole blood, leaving chains unpaired.

Tagging with unique molecular identifiers was applied to individual cDNA molecules. TCRdb fed the 5' RACE reads into MiXCR, producing one record per CDR3 protein. The repertoire holds some 120,000 distinct CDR3 sequences, 15% seen once, with 21% in the top ten. This clonotype was counted between two and nine times. The V end was cut by 1 base, the J end by 5 bases, with 27 bases between. Looked up from germline, CDR1 is LNHDA and CDR2 is SQIVND (reference sequence). The CDR3 extends over 19 amino acids. The TCR sequence derives from an adult who was a healthcare worker with PCR-confirmed SARS-CoV-2 infection or an uninfected control (not recorded which). The genes are TRBV19 and TRBJ2-7, with D tentatively TRBD2 (6 bases). The sample was whole blood. The CDR3 reads CASSIVPPGGERVPHEQYF. In DNA, the CDR3 is TGTGCCAGTAGTATAGTCCCGCCCGGCGGGGAACGAGTCCCCCACGAGCAGTACTTC.